The 20 T cell receptor beta chains given below trace back to one sample, sequenced in a study of blood T cell repertoires in COVID-19. Sequencing was performed with immunoSEQ multiplex PCR; in TCRdb, only in-frame clones are kept and a portion is missing. The data contain around 190,000 clones, around 80% of them seen just once; the ten biggest clones take up 7.8%. Input material: peripheral blood. These receptors were collected from a woman between 55 and 75 years old with COVID-19, enrolled during active disease.

V usage is TRBV28 and J usage is TRBJ2-1, with a possible D match to TRBD2 (6 bases). The V gene lost 4 bases and the J gene lost 5 bases, with 24 bases spanning the gap. This CDR3 has 18 amino acids. The germline V gene encodes CDR1 MDHEN and CDR2 SYDVKM. Here the CDR3 DNA reads TGTGCCAGCAGTTCGGTTGGGGGAGGCTTACTTTACCACAATGAGCAGTTCTTC. Translated: CASSSVGGGLLYHNEQFF.

The chain combines TRBV5-6 with TRBJ1-4, with no clear D. Germline V gene sequence: CDR1 SGHDT, CDR2 YYEEEE. Trimming removed 2 bases from V and 8 bases from J, with 10 bases in between. The CDR3 runs 13 residues. In nucleotides, the CDR3 is TGTGCCAGCAGCTTTAGCCGTTGGGAAAAACTGTTTTTT. Translating gives CASSFSRWEKLFF.

The chain combines TRBV5-1 with TRBJ2-6, with 8 positions matching TRBD1. Germline V gives CDR1 SGHRS, CDR2 YFSETQ. This CDR3 comprises 16 residues. The ends lost 6 bases at V and 4 bases at J; junction bases unmatched: 9. The CDR3 DNA follows: TGCGCCAGCACGTCAGGGGGCGCGAGCGGGGCCAACGTCCTGACTTTC. Translated, it gives CASTSGGASGANVLTF.

This chain connects TRBV21-1 to TRBJ2-7; the D call TRBD2 from the table was never checked on the DNA. TRBV21-1 is annotated as a pseudogene. The CDR3 extends over 17 amino acids. Written as DNA, the CDR3 is TGTGCCAGCAGCACTACCGCCGGGAACAGACTGATTGGGGAGCAGTACTTC. Its translation: CASSTTAGNRLIGEQYF.

The gene calls are TRBV6-1 and TRBJ2-7; D remains unclear. CDR3 length equals 13 residues. Trimming cost V 3 bases and J 4 bases, with 10 bases left between them. Germline CDR1 and CDR2: MNHNS and SASEGT. CDR3: CASSENSLYEQYF. In nucleotides, the CDR3 is TGTGCCAGCAGTGAGAACAGTCTATACGAGCAGTACTTC.

The chain recombines TRBV7-8 with TRBJ2-5, with 11 bases identical to TRBD2. With 5 bases clipped from V and 5 bases from J, the junction kept 10 bases outside the gene matches. The germline V gene encodes CDR1 SGHVS and CDR2 FQNEAQ. The CDR3 has 16 amino acids. This CDR3 reads CASSRGNLAGGETQYF. The CDR3 bases are TGTGCCAGCAGCCGGGGAAACCTAGCGGGAGGCGAGACCCAGTACTTC.

The chain recombines TRBV11-2 with TRBJ1-1, with D unresolved. Germline-derived CDR1 and CDR2 are SGHAT and FQNNGV. CDR3 length: 13 amino acids. Deletions cut 7 bases from V and 0 bases from J, with 9 bases between. CDR3 amino acids: CASMGGMNTEAFF. Written as DNA, the CDR3 is TGTGCCAGCATGGGAGGGATGAACACTGAAGCTTTCTTT.

The rearrangement uses TRBV9 and TRBJ2-2; the match to TRBD1 covers 7 bases. Germline CDR1 SGDLS, CDR2 YYNGEE. This CDR3 region has 15 residues. V lost 0 bases, J lost 4 bases, and 3 bases stayed unmatched. The CDR3 DNA reads as TGTGCCAGCAGCGTAGTGGGACAGCTCACCGGGGAGCTGTTTTTT. This encodes CASSVVGQLTGELFF.

The rearrangement joins TRBV5-5 to TRBJ1-6; D is perhaps TRBD1 (5 bases). This CDR3 comprises 14 residues. Trimming removed 2 bases at V and 7 bases at J, with 10 bases between. Per germline, CDR1 SGHKS and CDR2 YYEKEE (reference sequence). The CDR3 is CASSFWQGNSPLHF. Here the CDR3 DNA reads TGTGCCAGCAGCTTTTGGCAGGGAAATTCACCCCTCCACTTT. Variable domain in full (rest from reference TRBV5-5 and TRBJ1-6): DAGVTQSPTHLIKTRGQQVTLRCSPISGHKSVSWYQQVLGQGPQFIFQYYEKEERGRGNFPDRFSARQFPNYSSELNVNALLLGDSALYLCASSFWQGNSPLHFGNGTRLTVT.

The V gene is TRBV30, the J gene TRBJ1-2, with a weak D call TRBD1 (6 bases). Germline V lookup: CDR1 GTSNPN, CDR2 SVGIG (reference sequence). The ends were cut back, 3 bases at V and 5 bases at J, with 10 bases in the middle. CDR3 length: 12 amino acids. CDR3: CAWRGASYGYTF. The CDR3 DNA sequence: TGTGCCTGGAGGGGGGCCAGTTATGGCTACACCTTC.

The rearrangement joins TRBV7-2 to TRBJ1-5; TRBD1 matches 7 bases. The CDR3 has 14 amino acids. The germline V gene encodes CDR1 SGHTA and CDR2 FQGNSA. Germline trimming cut 2 bases from V and 4 bases from J; bases unmatched to any gene: 2. CDR3 nucleotide sequence: TGTGCCAGCAGCTTAACAGGGGAAAATCAGCCCCAGCATTTT. Its protein is CASSLTGENQPQHF.

This clone was recorded once. The DNA for the CDR3 is TGTGCCAGCAGGGACCTACGGGCGGGGGGCACCGGGGAGCTGTTTTTT. This codes for CASRDLRAGGTGELFF. The gene calls are TRBV28 and TRBJ2-2; TRBD2 matches 8 bases. V lost 6 bases, J lost 4 bases, and 10 bases stayed unmatched. CDR3 length equals 16 residues. The germline V gene encodes CDR1 MDHEN and CDR2 SYDVKM.

The V call is TRBV6-4, the J call TRBJ1-1; TRBD1 matches 8 bases. Germline V gene data show CDR1 as MRHNA and CDR2 as SNTAGT. The CDR3 is made up of 16 amino acids. V lost 2 bases and J lost 6; bases outside the gene matches: 11. The CDR3 is CASSDGGQGNRAEAFF. The CDR3 DNA reads TGTGCCAGCAGTGACGGCGGACAGGGTAACCGTGCTGAAGCTTTCTTT.

In DNA, the CDR3 is TGTGCCACCAGCAGAGACAGGGGGCGTCGAGAAAAACTGTTTTTT. It translates to CATSRDRGRREKLFF. The chain joins TRBV15 to TRBJ1-4; TRBD1 agrees at 8 bases. The CDR3 runs 15 residues. The germline CDR1 and CDR2 sequences are LNHNV and YYDKDF (reference sequence). After removal of 0 bases from V and 8 bases from J, the junction contained 5 bases not matched to a gene.

The V call is TRBV4-2, the J call TRBJ2-1; possibly TRBD2 for D (7 bases). The CDR3 contains 16 residues. Per germline, CDR1 LGHNA and CDR2 YNFKEQ. V dropped 0 bases and J dropped 6 bases, with 15 bases sitting between them. In DNA, the CDR3 is TGTGCCAGCAGCCAAGAACACGGGGGGCCGGGCAATGAGCAGTTCTTC. Its protein is CASSQEHGGPGNEQFF.

The rearrangement joins TRBV7-8 to TRBJ2-5; D unresolved. Trimming removed 5 bases from V and 0 bases from J, with 4 bases in between. CDR3 size: 12 residues. The germline V gene encodes CDR1 SGHVS and CDR2 FQNEAQ. CDR3 sequence: CASSPYQETQYF. The CDR3 bases are TGTGCCAGCAGCCCGTACCAAGAGACCCAGTACTTC.

This clone was seen once. This chain connects TRBV5-1 to TRBJ1-1; no definite D call. Per germline, CDR1 SGHRS and CDR2 YFSETQ. The V and J ends lost 4 bases and 4 bases respectively, with 14 bases between them. The CDR3 consists of 14 residues. As DNA, the CDR3 is TGCGCCAGCAGCGAGCGGAATGGGGTCACTGAAGCTTTCTTT. Its translation: CASSERNGVTEAFF.

In its sample, this clone was seen many times. The chain uses TRBV5-4 and TRBJ1-2; D uncertain. The CDR3 length is 13 residues. Germline V lookup: CDR1 SGHNT, CDR2 YYREEE (reference sequence). Trimming removed 4 bases at V and 0 bases at J, with 7 bases between. The CDR3 DNA reads as TGTGCCAGCAGCCTCAGTGCTAACTATGGCTACACCTTC. Amino acid sequence: CASSLSANYGYTF.

In this sample, this clone turned up a few times. V gene TRBV28 combines with J gene TRBJ2-1; 8 bases match TRBD2. The CDR3 consists of 15 residues. V dropped 6 bases and J dropped 8; count of bases not matched to a gene: 12. CDR1 is MDHEN, CDR2 SYDVKM, per germline. CDR3 sequence (DNA): TGTGCCAGCAGGGGGGGGGTAGCGGGATTTCATGAGCAGTTCTTC. Translating gives CASRGGVAGFHEQFF.

A note on this clone: Other DNA sequences within the sample encode an identical CDR3. The chain recombines TRBV11-3 with TRBJ2-2, with a possible D match to TRBD2 (6 bases). The V gene lost 4 bases and the J gene lost 4 bases, with 10 bases spanning the gap. The CDR3 runs 14 residues. Germline loops: CDR1 SGHNT, CDR2 YENEEA. The CDR3 spells CASSSSGSTGELFF. CDR3 DNA sequence: TGTGCCAGCAGCTCGAGCGGGTCCACCGGGGAGCTGTTTTTT.